One sample yielded the 31 T cell receptor beta chains listed below, sequenced in a study of blood T cell repertoires in COVID-19. Sequencing used immunoSEQ multiplex PCR; TCRdb keeps in-frame clones, though not all of them. The sample yields around 53,000 clones, 75% to 80% seen once. The sequencing input was peripheral blood. The receptors derive from a man between 65 and 79 years old with active or convalescent COVID-19.

The chain joins TRBV15 to TRBJ1-6; TRBD1 matches at 9 bases. The germline V gene has CDR1 LNHNV and CDR2 YYDKDF (reference sequence). V was clipped by 1 base and J by 0 bases; unmatched bases: 4. CDR3 size: 18 residues. The CDR3 is CATSRGTGESSYNSPLHF. The CDR3 DNA reads as TGTGCCACCAGCAGAGGGACAGGGGAAAGCTCCTATAATTCACCCCTCCACTTT.

The chain links TRBV6-2 or TRBV6-3 to TRBJ2-5; TRBD2 matches 11 bases. Trimming took 5 bases from V and 1 from J; bases not matched to a gene: 6. The germline CDR1 and CDR2 sequences are MNHEY and SVGEGT. This CDR3 contains 16 residues. CDR3 coding DNA: TGTGCCAGCAGTACCATTAGCGGGAGGGCCCAAGAGACCCAGTACTTC. This translates into CASSTISGRAQETQYF.

This clone has more than one count but fewer than ten. V and J are TRBV7-2 and TRBJ2-1; TRBD1 aligns across 8 bases. J gave up 1 base and V 5 bases, and 4 bases lay outside the gene matches. In germline, CDR1 is SGHTA, CDR2 FQGNSA. The CDR3 length is 15 residues. CDR3 residues: CASSAGTGSYNEQFF. For the CDR3, the DNA is TGTGCCAGCAGCGCCGGGACAGGATCCTACAATGAGCAGTTCTTC.

V and J are TRBV5-4 and TRBJ2-7; the D is unclear. Germline V lookup: CDR1 SGHNT, CDR2 YYREEE (reference sequence). V lost 4 bases and J lost 4, with 9 bases in between. This CDR3 spans 12 amino acids. CDR3: CASSADIYEQYF. As DNA, the CDR3 is TGTGCCAGCAGCGCCGACATTTACGAGCAGTACTTC.

This clone was seen only a few times. This sample also contains other DNA sequences that code for the same CDR3. The chain carries TRBV11-2 and TRBJ1-3; TRBD1 aligns across 8 bases. CDR3 length: 15 amino acids. V dropped 4 bases and J dropped 4; count of bases not matched to a gene: 6. Germline V CDR1 and CDR2: SGHAT, FQNNGV. DNA for the CDR3: TGTGCCAGCAGCTCGTACAGGGGGTCGGGAAACACCATATATTTT. It encodes CASSSYRGSGNTIYF. The whole variable domain, remainder taken from reference TRBV11-2 and TRBJ1-3, is EAGVAQSPRYKIIEKRQSVAFWCNPISGHATLYWYQQILGQGPKLLIQFQNNGVVDDSQLPKDRFSAERLKGVDSTLKIQPAKLEDSAVYLCASSSYRGSGNTIYFGEGSWLTVV.

This chain uses TRBV30 with TRBJ2-7; 8 bases line up with TRBD1. The CDR3 contains 15 residues. CDR1 and CDR2 from the germline V gene are GTSNPN and SVGIG (reference sequence). V was clipped by 2 bases and J by 4 bases; unmatched bases: 10. Written as DNA, the CDR3 is TGTGCCTGGAGTCCCACGGACAGGGTAGGGTACGAGCAGTACTTC. Its translation is CAWSPTDRVGYEQYF.

This clone was seen a single time. The chain combines TRBV5-6 with TRBJ1-4; 9 nucleotides match TRBD1. The CDR3 loop spans 14 amino acids. Per the germline V gene, CDR1 is SGHDT and CDR2 is YYEEEE. V lost 5 bases and J lost 4; bases outside the gene matches: 3. Written as DNA, the CDR3 is TGTGCCAGCAGACAGGGGGCCTTTAATGAAAAACTGTTTTTT. Translated, it gives CASRQGAFNEKLFF.

This rearrangement joins TRBV24-1 to TRBJ1-5; D not resolved. CDR3 length: 14 residues. The V gene lost 9 bases and the J gene lost 3 bases, with 14 bases spanning the gap. The V gene's germline CDR1 is KGHDR and CDR2 SFDVKD. Written as DNA, the CDR3 is TGTGCCACCTCTAAGGGAGCCCCCAATCAGCCCCAGCATTTT. Amino acid sequence: CATSKGAPNQPQHF.

The sample holds a few counts of this clone. The rearrangement joins TRBV11-2 to TRBJ2-2; tentatively, D is TRBD2 (6 bases). The CDR3 runs to 14 residues. The germline V and J ends were trimmed by 4 bases and 6 bases, with 12 bases remaining between them. Per germline, CDR1 SGHAT and CDR2 FQNNGV. For the CDR3, the DNA is TGTGCCAGCAGCTACCGACTAGGGTCCGGGGAGCTGTTTTTT. Translated: CASSYRLGSGELFF.

This rearrangement joins TRBV18 to TRBJ2-2; D remains ambiguous. CDR3 size: 15 residues. Trimming cost V 1 base and J 1 base, with 7 bases left between them. Per the germline V gene, CDR1 is KGHSH and CDR2 is LQKENI. The CDR3, as DNA: TGTGCCAGCTCACCACTCGGAGTGAACACCGGGGAGCTGTTTTTT. As protein: CASSPLGVNTGELFF. The variable domain in full, completed from reference TRBV18 and TRBJ2-2, reads NAGVMQNPRHLVRRRGQEARLRCSPMKGHSHVYWYRQLPEEGLKFMVYLQKENIIDESGMPKERFSAEFPKEGPSILRIQQVVRGDSAAYFCASSPLGVNTGELFFGEGSRLTVL.

CDR3 in DNA: TGTGCCAGCAGTCCCTTAATGAACACTGAAGCTTTCTTT. As protein: CASSPLMNTEAFF. This rearrangement joins TRBV2 to TRBJ1-1; D gene ambiguous. This CDR3 has 13 residues. The germline V gene has CDR1 SNHLY and CDR2 FYNNEI. Trimming pared 5 bases from V and 0 bases from J, leaving 7 bases between. Full variable domain (outside the CDR3, taken from reference TRBV2 and TRBJ1-1): EPEVTQTPSHQVTQMGQEVILRCVPISNHLYFYWYRQILGQKVEFLVSFYNNEISEKSEIFDDQFSVERPDGSNFTLKIRSTKLEDSAMYFCASSPLMNTEAFFGQGTRLTVV.

J is TRBJ1-1 and V is TRBV7-2; 11 nucleotides match TRBD1. The V segment lost 4 bases and the J segment 2 bases; nucleotides outside the gene matches: 3. The CDR3 runs 15 residues. Looked up from germline, CDR1 is SGHTA and CDR2 is FQGNSA. This CDR3 reads CASSSRTGGNTEAFF. In nucleotides, the CDR3 is TGTGCCAGCAGCTCTAGGACAGGGGGCAACACTGAAGCTTTCTTT.

The CDR3 here is CASSYVGGNYGYTF. CDR3 DNA sequence: TGTGCCAGCAGTTACGTCGGCGGGAACTATGGCTACACCTTC. The chain has TRBV6-5 and TRBJ1-2; D is ambiguous. With 2 bases removed from V and 2 bases from J, the gap between germline ends came to 9 bases. The CDR3 loop spans 14 amino acids. Germline V gene lookup returns CDR1 MNHEY and CDR2 SVGAGI.

This rearrangement joins TRBV24-1 to TRBJ2-3; 8 bases match TRBD1. The J segment lost 4 bases and the V segment lost 4 bases, leaving 9 bases of the junction unmatched. Germline loops: CDR1 KGHDR, CDR2 SFDVKD. This CDR3 has 16 residues. DNA for the CDR3: TGTGCCACCAGTGACATTGGACAGGGTAGGTCAGATACGCAGTATTTT. Residues: CATSDIGQGRSDTQYF.

This rearrangement joins TRBV24-1 to TRBJ1-5; D is undetermined. Per germline, CDR1 KGHDR and CDR2 SFDVKD. Trimming removed 6 bases from V and 3 bases from J, with 14 bases in between. The CDR3 sequence is 15 residues long. CDR3 protein: CATSPSTRLNQPQHF. The CDR3 DNA is TGTGCCACCAGTCCCTCGACTCGGCTCAATCAGCCCCAGCATTTT.

The genes are TRBV14 and TRBJ1-5; D gene ambiguous. The CDR3 is 18 amino acids. Germline assignment: CDR1 SGHDN and CDR2 FVKESK. V was pared by 6 bases and J by 0 bases, with 21 bases between. The CDR3 sequence: CASRGWAPGEYSNQPQHF. For the CDR3, the DNA is TGTGCCAGCAGGGGTTGGGCCCCCGGGGAATATAGCAATCAGCCCCAGCATTTT. The entire variable domain, with the rest obtained from reference TRBV14 and TRBJ1-5, is as follows: EAGVTQFPSHSVIEKGQTVTLRCDPISGHDNLYWYRRVMGKEIKFLLHFVKESKQDESGMPNNRFLAERTGGTYSTLKVQPAELEDSGVYFCASRGWAPGEYSNQPQHFGDGTRLSIL.

The V and J genes are TRBV11-2 and TRBJ1-1, with D unclear. The CDR3 runs 12 residues. Germline CDR1 and CDR2: SGHAT and FQNNGV. With 3 bases removed from V and 7 bases from J, the gap between germline ends came to 9 bases. In DNA form, the CDR3 reads TGTGCCAGCAGCTTCATGCTCGGTGAAGCTTTCTTT. Translated, it gives CASSFMLGEAFF.

This chain links TRBV7-8 with TRBJ2-7, with 8 bases that match TRBD2. The CDR3 length is 15 residues. Germline values: CDR1 SGHVS, CDR2 FQNEAQ. The J segment lost 6 bases and the V segment lost 4 bases, leaving 11 bases of the junction unmatched. The CDR3 region has the DNA TGTGCCAGCAGCTCCGCAAGGACTAGCAACTCCGAGCAGTACTTC. Translating it yields CASSSARTSNSEQYF.

This clone was detected once. The chain employs TRBV6-4 and TRBJ2-1; tentatively, D is TRBD1 (6 bases). This CDR3 contains 15 residues. CDR1 is MRHNA and CDR2 is SNTAGT in the germline V gene. Trimming took off 2 bases at V and 8 bases at J, with 16 bases between the two ends. The CDR3 nucleotides are TGTGCCAGCAGTGACAGGCCAGGGGTGTTGGATGAGCAGTTCTTC. Encoded protein: CASSDRPGVLDEQFF.

This clone was counted a single time. V gene TRBV5-4 combines with J gene TRBJ2-1; 8 nucleotides align to TRBD2. The V and J ends lost 4 bases and 5 bases, in that order; junction bases with no gene match: 8. The length of the CDR3 is 15 residues. Germline lookup yields CDR1 SGHNT and CDR2 YYREEE (reference sequence). CDR3 nucleotides: TGTGCCAGCAGCCTCGGGGGGGGGATAAACAATGAGCAGTTCTTC. This encodes CASSLGGGINNEQFF.

The rearrangement uses TRBV6-5 and TRBJ1-2; the D is unclear. The CDR3 sequence is 12 residues long. Trimming removed 7 bases at V and 6 bases at J, with 12 bases between. Germline V lookup: CDR1 MNHEY, CDR2 SVGAGI. The DNA for the CDR3 is TGTGCCAGCAACCTAGGGAGTGATGGCTACACCTTC. Translated: CASNLGSDGYTF.

The chain employs TRBV4-2 and TRBJ1-1; tentative D call: TRBD1 (5 bases). V was pared by 0 bases and J by 7 bases, with 9 bases between. The CDR3 is made up of 13 amino acids. Germline CDR1 and CDR2: LGHNA and YNFKEQ. The DNA for the CDR3 is TGTGCCAGCAGCCAAGATGTAGGGGTTGAAGCTTTCTTT. This codes for CASSQDVGVEAFF.

This clone was counted a few times. V usage is TRBV7-2 and J usage is TRBJ2-7; 10 bases agree with TRBD1. CDR3 length equals 17 residues. V dropped 6 bases and J dropped 5; count of bases not matched to a gene: 16. Germline loops: CDR1 SGHTA, CDR2 FQGNSA. CDR3 coding DNA: TGTGCCAGCAGGCAGAAAAAAAGCGGACAGGGGGACCACGAGCAGTACTTC. Its protein is CASRQKKSGQGDHEQYF.

The chain recombines TRBV7-2 with TRBJ1-2; D not resolved. With 5 bases removed from V and 8 bases from J, the gap between germline ends came to 15 bases. The CDR3 is made up of 13 amino acids. The V gene's germline CDR1 is SGHTA and CDR2 FQGNSA. The CDR3 loop reads CASSLFSGNGYTF. CDR3 in DNA: TGTGCCAGCAGCCTTTTCAGTGGTAACGGCTACACCTTC.

The rearrangement uses TRBV9 and TRBJ2-7; 8 bases align to TRBD2. Per the germline V gene, CDR1 is SGDLS and CDR2 is YYNGEE. The CDR3 length is 15 residues. J was trimmed by 0 bases and V by 3 bases; bases with no gene match: 5. CDR3 coding DNA: TGTGCCAGCAGCGCCTTGAGCGGGAGCTCCTACGAGCAGTACTTC. It codes for CASSALSGSSYEQYF.

The chain recombines TRBV29-1 with TRBJ2-2, with D uncertain. This CDR3 region has 15 residues. V was pared by 5 bases and J by 0 bases, with 13 bases between. CDR1 is SQVTM, CDR2 ANQGSEA, per germline. CDR3: CSVSWATSNTGELFF. The CDR3 nucleotides read TGCAGCGTTAGTTGGGCTACTTCGAACACCGGGGAGCTGTTTTTT.

This clone was found a few times. Additional DNA sequences in this sample encode the identical CDR3. The chain links TRBV3-1 (or the pseudogene TRBV3-2) to TRBJ1-1; D is unresolved. Looked up from germline, CDR1 is LGHDT and CDR2 is YNNKEL (reference sequence). The germline V and J ends were trimmed by 1 base and 0 bases, with 6 bases remaining between them. The CDR3 has 14 amino acids. The CDR3 nucleotides read TGTGCCAGCAGCCAAGGACTCCTGAACACTGAAGCTTTCTTT. This translates into CASSQGLLNTEAFF.

V gene TRBV6-5 combines with J gene TRBJ2-1; 8 bases match TRBD1. CDR3 length: 15 amino acids. V lost 4 bases to trimming and J lost 8 bases; unmatched junction nucleotides: 10. From germline, CDR1 is MNHEY and CDR2 SVGAGI. CDR3 in DNA: TGTGCCAGCAGTTTTGGAAACAGGGGGATTGATGAGCAGTTCTTC. As protein: CASSFGNRGIDEQFF.

The chain recombines TRBV5-1 with TRBJ2-6, with TRBD1 identical over 8 bases. The CDR3 consists of 18 residues. The V segment lost 4 bases and the J segment 0 bases; nucleotides outside the gene matches: 9. The germline CDR1 and CDR2 sequences are SGHRS and YFSETQ. The CDR3 spells CASSRRQGSNSGANVLTF. The DNA for the CDR3 is TGCGCCAGCAGCCGAAGACAGGGGTCGAACTCTGGGGCCAACGTCCTGACTTTC.

This chain links TRBV7-2 with TRBJ2-2; 9 nucleotides match TRBD1. Germline CDR1 reads SGHTA; CDR2 reads FQGNSA. Trimming removed 8 bases from V and 7 bases from J; junction bases left unmatched: 11. The CDR3 contains 15 residues. The CDR3 DNA follows: TGTGCCAGCGGACTACAGGGGGCGCTTAACGGGGAGCTGTTTTTT. Translating it yields CASGLQGALNGELFF.

The V call is TRBV30, the J call TRBJ2-7, with D maybe TRBD1 (6 bases). The germline V gene has CDR1 GTSNPN and CDR2 SVGIG (reference sequence). The V end was cut by 0 bases, the J end by 6 bases, with 9 bases between. This CDR3 comprises 12 residues. This CDR3 is CAWSVSGAEQYF. The DNA for the CDR3 is TGTGCCTGGAGTGTTTCAGGGGCCGAGCAGTACTTC.